Listed below are T cell receptor beta chains from one sample, sequenced in a study of CD4 T cells in relation to SARS-CoV-2 and coronaviruses. The protocol was immunoSEQ multiplex PCR, while the TCRdb copy is restricted to in-frame clones and leaves out a portion. The profile shows 9,500 to 13,000 clones, about 87% of them singletons. Material for sequencing was naive CD4+ T cells from PBMCs. The source is an adult with COVID-19. Each CDR3 is given with its conserved first and last residue. Each record gives: clone size, V gene, D gene, J gene, CDR3 protein, CDR3 DNA. The D gene is left open where the match is weak. Clone size appears in some rows only: once, few, many, or a class for an expanded clone.

-,TRBV11-3,-,TRBJ1-2,CASSLEQAGYGYTF,TGTGCCAGCAGCTTAGAACAGGCGGGGTATGGCTACACCTTC
-,TRBV18,-,TRBJ2-2,CASSQQQGPGELFF,TGTGCCAGCTCACAACAACAGGGCCCCGGGGAGCTGTTTTTT
-,TRBV7-8,-,TRBJ2-3,CASSSAGGTDTQYF,TGTGCCAGCAGCTCTGCCGGGGGCACAGATACGCAGTATTTT
-,TRBV27,TRBD1,TRBJ1-3,CASSSSTGGLGNTIYF,TGTGCCAGCTCTTCAAGCACAGGGGGCCTGGGAAACACCATATATTTT
-,TRBV25-1,-,TRBJ2-2,CASSEVGGAGELFF,TGTGCCAGCAGTGAAGTCGGAGGGGCCGGGGAGCTGTTTTTT
few,TRBV5-4,-,TRBJ2-7,CASSPGTLNSYEQYF,TGTGCCAGCAGCCCGGGGACTCTTAACTCCTACGAGCAGTACTTC
-,TRBV2,-,TRBJ1-6,CASSGSGRESNSPLHF,TGTGCCAGCAGTGGATCAGGTAGGGAGAGTAATTCACCCCTCCACTTT
-,TRBV2,-,TRBJ1-6,CASSGQTASPLHF,TGTGCCAGCAGCGGGCAGACAGCTTCACCCCTCCACTTT
-,TRBV9,TRBD1,TRBJ1-2,CASSVGTGQANYGYTF,TGTGCCAGCAGCGTGGGGACAGGCCAAGCTAACTATGGCTACACCTTC
-,TRBV9,-,TRBJ2-4,CASSVGLGGLQNIQYF,TGTGCCAGCAGCGTAGGATTAGGCGGTCTCCAAAACATTCAGTACTTC
-,TRBV5-6,-,TRBJ1-1,CASSSGGTRLTNTEAFF,TGTGCCAGCAGCTCCGGAGGGACCCGGTTAACGAACACTGAAGCTTTCTTT
-,TRBV19,TRBD2,TRBJ2-5,CATSTSGTQETQYF,TGTGCCACCTCGACTAGCGGGACCCAAGAGACCCAGTACTTC
-,TRBV3-1/TRBV3-2,-,TRBJ1-6,CASSQESAGFGSPLHF,TGTGCCAGCAGCCAAGAATCGGCAGGGTTCGGATCACCCCTCCACTTT
-,TRBV6-6,TRBD1,TRBJ1-6,CASSYSPGQGSPLHF,TGTGCCAGCAGTTACTCGCCGGGACAGGGTTCACCCCTCCACTTT
-,TRBV6-5,-,TRBJ1-1,CASSYGTGTEAFF,TGTGCCAGCAGTTACGGGACTGGCACTGAAGCTTTCTTT
-,TRBV19,-,TRBJ1-3,CASSTDDSGNTIYF,TGTGCCAGTAGTACGGACGATTCTGGAAACACCATATATTTT
once,TRBV10-1,-,TRBJ2-7,CASSEGGAIGEQYF,TGCGCCAGCAGTGAGGGGGGGGCCATTGGCGAGCAGTACTTC
-,TRBV9,-,TRBJ2-6,CASSVAWSGANVLTF,TGTGCCAGCAGCGTAGCGTGGTCTGGGGCCAACGTCCTGACTTTC
few,TRBV24-1,-,TRBJ2-3,CATSDLAGFEGRGDTQYF,TGTGCCACCAGTGACCTGGCTGGGTTCGAAGGGAGGGGGGATACGCAGTATTTT
-,TRBV5-1,-,TRBJ2-3,CASSLFTSTDTQYF,TGCGCCAGCAGCTTATTTACTAGCACAGATACGCAGTATTTT
-,TRBV7-2,-,TRBJ1-4,CASSLEAQGLFSFGEKLFF,TGTGCCAGCAGCTTAGAGGCTCAGGGGCTTTTTAGCTTTGGTGAAAAACTGTTTTTT
-,TRBV7-3,TRBD2,TRBJ2-3,CASSLISGGTTDTQYF,TGTGCCAGCAGCTTAATTAGCGGGGGCACAACAGATACGCAGTATTTT
-,TRBV12-5,TRBD1,TRBJ2-7,CASGLVKGTGEKYEQYF,TGTGCTAGTGGTTTGGTTAAAGGGACAGGGGAAAAATACGAGCAGTACTTC
-,TRBV6-2/TRBV6-3,-,TRBJ2-5,CASSWQPNQETQYF,TGTGCCAGCAGTTGGCAGCCGAACCAAGAGACCCAGTACTTC
-,TRBV5-1,-,TRBJ2-7,CASSLVPGPYEQYF,TGCGCCAGCAGCTTGGTGCCGGGACCCTACGAGCAGTACTTC
-,TRBV6-2/TRBV6-3,TRBD2,TRBJ2-1,CASSYSTGGNYNEQFF,TGTGCCAGCAGTTACTCGACGGGGGGGAACTACAATGAGCAGTTCTTC
-,TRBV3-1/TRBV3-2,-,TRBJ1-4,CASSQVSGRGEKLFF,TGTGCCAGCAGCCAAGTGAGCGGCAGGGGTGAAAAACTGTTTTTT
-,TRBV24-1,TRBD1,TRBJ1-5,CATSEGGRVQPQHF,TGTGCCACCAGTGAAGGGGGCCGGGTTCAGCCCCAGCATTTT
-,TRBV7-9,-,TRBJ1-4,CASSWSRDGHEKLFF,TGTGCCAGCAGCTGGTCCCGGGACGGCCATGAAAAACTGTTTTTT
few,TRBV5-4,TRBD2,TRBJ2-2,CASSMAGRGGTGELFF,TGTGCCAGCAGTATGGCAGGGCGGGGGGGCACCGGGGAGCTGTTTTTT
-,TRBV5-5,TRBD1,TRBJ1-1,CASSRGQGDTEAFF,TGTGCCAGCAGCCGGGGACAGGGGGATACTGAAGCTTTCTTT
once,TRBV18,TRBD1,TRBJ1-1,CASSQTGTGGPGAFF,TGTGCCAGCTCTCAAACCGGGACAGGGGGCCCGGGGGCTTTCTTT
-,TRBV11-3,TRBD2,TRBJ2-2,CASSPEGPSGGAVGGELFF,TGTGCCAGCAGCCCCGAGGGGCCTAGCGGGGGGGCGGTCGGCGGGGAGCTGTTTTTT
-,TRBV28,TRBD1,TRBJ1-5,CATLSQGAGYSNQPQHF,TGTGCCACTTTAAGTCAGGGGGCTGGATATAGCAATCAGCCCCAGCATTTT
-,TRBV6-5,-,TRBJ1-2,CASSYNTLINYGYTF,TGTGCCAGCAGTTACAACACTCTTATTAACTATGGCTACACCTTC
once,TRBV19,-,TRBJ2-4,CASSTTRGLNIQYF,TGTGCCAGTAGTACTACCCGGGGTCTAAACATTCAGTACTTC
-,TRBV5-4,TRBD1,TRBJ2-7,CASSLIWDRGSEQYF,TGTGCCAGCAGCTTGATCTGGGACAGGGGTAGCGAGCAGTACTTC
-,TRBV29-1,-,TRBJ1-2,CSSEGANYGYTF,TGCAGCTCTGAGGGGGCTAACTATGGCTACACCTTC
-,TRBV9,-,TRBJ1-1,CASRRGGGLDTEAFF,TGTGCCAGCAGGAGGGGGGGAGGCCTTGACACTGAAGCTTTCTTT
once,TRBV2,TRBD1,TRBJ1-5,CASSVDRGNQPQHF,TGTGCCAGCAGTGTGGACAGGGGCAATCAGCCCCAGCATTTT
-,TRBV19,-,TRBJ2-1,CATGGGITYNEQFF,TGTGCCACTGGCGGCGGCATAACTTACAATGAGCAGTTCTTC
-,TRBV10-3,TRBD1,TRBJ2-1,CATGDRVSNEQFF,TGTGCCACGGGGGACAGGGTGTCAAATGAGCAGTTCTTC
once,TRBV10-2,-,TRBJ2-7,CATGQTYEQYF,TGCGCCACAGGACAGACCTACGAGCAGTACTTC
-,TRBV9,TRBD2,TRBJ2-1,CASSVIAGGYNEQFF,TGTGCCAGCAGCGTGATAGCGGGGGGATACAATGAGCAGTTCTTC
-,TRBV27,-,TRBJ2-7,CASRRYDPAYEQYF,TGTGCCAGCAGGAGATACGACCCAGCCTACGAGCAGTACTTC
once,TRBV7-2,TRBD1,TRBJ1-5,CASSSHGQAPNQPQHF,TGTGCCAGCAGCTCCCACGGACAGGCCCCCAATCAGCCCCAGCATTTT